This T cell receptor beta chain was documented in a study of T-cell reconstitution after alpha-beta-depleted transplantation in children. On this clonotype itself: One end of the junction fails to match germline, which may point to a read error.

Library preparation (for TCRbeta) was performed with unique molecular identifiers. Using its own MiXCR run on the PCR reads, TCRdb lists one record per CDR3 protein. The sample gives about 210,000 distinct CDR3 sequences, approximately 15% of which show up once; around 45% is in the top ten. The TCR sequence derives from a male patient under 10 years old who had a stem cell transplant for acute lymphoblastic leukemia, so the T cells may come from the graft donor. Sequenced material: PBMCs, mostly from graft donor cells, taken 360 days after TCRalphabeta/CD19-depleted stem cell transplant.

The CDR3 region has the DNA TGTACCAGCAGTTTAGCGCTCCGACAGGGCGAGCAGTTCTTC. This sequence encodes CTSSLALRQGEQFF. The rearrangement links TRBV12-3 or TRBV12-4 to TRBJ2-1; 7 bases are a match to TRBD1. This CDR3 comprises 14 residues.